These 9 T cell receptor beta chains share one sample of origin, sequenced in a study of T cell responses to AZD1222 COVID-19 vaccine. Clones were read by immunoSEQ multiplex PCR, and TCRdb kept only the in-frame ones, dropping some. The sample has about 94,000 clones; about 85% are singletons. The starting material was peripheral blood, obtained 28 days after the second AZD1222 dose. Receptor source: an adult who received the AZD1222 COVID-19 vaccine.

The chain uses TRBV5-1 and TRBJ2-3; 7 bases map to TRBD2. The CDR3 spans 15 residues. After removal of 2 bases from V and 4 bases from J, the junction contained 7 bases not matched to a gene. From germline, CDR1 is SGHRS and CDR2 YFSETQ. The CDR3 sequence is CASSFLGGLADTQYF. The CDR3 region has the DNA TGCGCCAGCAGCTTCCTCGGGGGGTTGGCAGATACGCAGTATTTT.

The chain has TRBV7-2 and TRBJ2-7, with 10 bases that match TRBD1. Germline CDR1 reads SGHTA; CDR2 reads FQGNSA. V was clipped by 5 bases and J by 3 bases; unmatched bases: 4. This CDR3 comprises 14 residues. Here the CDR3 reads CASSPDRGGYEQYF. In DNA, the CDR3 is TGTGCCAGCAGCCCGGACAGGGGGGGCTACGAGCAGTACTTC. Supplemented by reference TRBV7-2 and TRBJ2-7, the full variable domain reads GAGVSQSPSNKVTEKGKDVELRCDPISGHTALYWYRQSLGQGLEFLIYFQGNSAPDKSGLPSDRFSAERTGGSVSTLTIQRTQQEDSAVYLCASSPDRGGYEQYFGPGTRLTVT.

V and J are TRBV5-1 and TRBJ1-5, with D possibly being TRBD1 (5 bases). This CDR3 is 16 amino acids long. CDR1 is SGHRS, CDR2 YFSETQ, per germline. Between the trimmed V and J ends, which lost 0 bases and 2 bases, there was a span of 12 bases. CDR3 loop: CASSLDGTRGNQPQHF. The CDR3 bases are TGCGCCAGCAGCTTGGATGGGACCCGAGGCAATCAGCCCCAGCATTTT.

Written as DNA, the CDR3 is TGTGCCAGCAAAGGGACGGGAAGATTGGGTACGCAGTATTTT. Translated, it gives CASKGTGRLGTQYF. The chain joins TRBV6-5 to TRBJ2-3; D could derive from TRBD1 or TRBD2 (5 bases each). The CDR3 length is 14 residues. CDR1 is MNHEY, CDR2 SVGAGI, per germline. The V end lost 7 bases, the J end lost 8 bases, and 19 bases lay between the germline ends.

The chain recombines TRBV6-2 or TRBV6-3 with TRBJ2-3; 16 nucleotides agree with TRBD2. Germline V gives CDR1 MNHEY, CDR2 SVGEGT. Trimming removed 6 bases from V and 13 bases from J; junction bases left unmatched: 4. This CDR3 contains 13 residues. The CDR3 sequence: CASSLGTSGREYF. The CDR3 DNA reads TGTGCCAGCAGCCTCGGGACTAGCGGGAGGGAGTATTTT.

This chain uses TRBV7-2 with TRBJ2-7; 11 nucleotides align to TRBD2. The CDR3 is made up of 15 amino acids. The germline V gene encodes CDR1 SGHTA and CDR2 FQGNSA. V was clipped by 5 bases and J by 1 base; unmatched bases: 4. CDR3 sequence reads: CASSPRLAGSYEQYF. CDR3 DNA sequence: TGTGCCAGCAGCCCCCGACTAGCGGGATCCTACGAGCAGTACTTC.

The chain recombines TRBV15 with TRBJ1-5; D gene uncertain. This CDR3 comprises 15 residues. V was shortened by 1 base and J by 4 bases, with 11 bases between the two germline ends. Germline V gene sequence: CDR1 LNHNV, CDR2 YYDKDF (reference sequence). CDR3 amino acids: CATSRVIGDNQPQHF. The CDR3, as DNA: TGTGCCACCAGCAGAGTGATCGGGGATAATCAGCCCCAGCATTTT.

CDR3 region: CASSQDLGAGEGFPETGELFF. Here the CDR3 DNA reads TGCGCCAGCAGCCAAGACCTCGGGGCGGGAGAAGGGTTCCCAGAAACCGGGGAGCTGTTTTTT. The chain combines TRBV4-3 with TRBJ2-2; TRBD2 matches 7 bases. CDR1 is LGHNA and CDR2 is YSLEER in the germline V gene. The CDR3 consists of 21 residues. V shed 0 bases and J 5 bases; nucleotides not matched to a gene: 21.

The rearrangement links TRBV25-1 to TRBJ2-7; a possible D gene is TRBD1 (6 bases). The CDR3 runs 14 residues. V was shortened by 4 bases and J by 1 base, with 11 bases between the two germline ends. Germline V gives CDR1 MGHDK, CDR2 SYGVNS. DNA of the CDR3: TGTGCCAGCAGTGCTGACAGGCCTTCCTACGAGCAGTACTTC. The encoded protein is CASSADRPSYEQYF.